The subject of this entry is one T cell receptor beta chain. This sample stems from a study of blood T cell repertoires in COVID-19. Overall study: COVID-19 samples collected from the United States, Italy and Spain covered acute and convalescent phases.

Assay: immunoSEQ multiplex PCR; the TCRdb copy retains only in-frame clones and omits some. The table records around 150,000 clones, about nine tenths of them present only once. This clonotype was obtained from a woman aged 55-75 years with active or convalescent COVID-19. Sequences were obtained from peripheral blood.

CDR3 region: CASSPGTTYEQYF. The CDR3 bases are TGCGCCAGCAGTCCCGGGACAACCTACGAGCAGTACTTC. This rearrangement joins TRBV5-1 to TRBJ2-7; weak D call: TRBD1 (6 bases). V was shortened by 5 bases and J by 2 bases, with 11 bases between the two germline ends. CDR1 and CDR2 from the germline V gene are SGHRS and YFSETQ. The CDR3 loop spans 13 amino acids.